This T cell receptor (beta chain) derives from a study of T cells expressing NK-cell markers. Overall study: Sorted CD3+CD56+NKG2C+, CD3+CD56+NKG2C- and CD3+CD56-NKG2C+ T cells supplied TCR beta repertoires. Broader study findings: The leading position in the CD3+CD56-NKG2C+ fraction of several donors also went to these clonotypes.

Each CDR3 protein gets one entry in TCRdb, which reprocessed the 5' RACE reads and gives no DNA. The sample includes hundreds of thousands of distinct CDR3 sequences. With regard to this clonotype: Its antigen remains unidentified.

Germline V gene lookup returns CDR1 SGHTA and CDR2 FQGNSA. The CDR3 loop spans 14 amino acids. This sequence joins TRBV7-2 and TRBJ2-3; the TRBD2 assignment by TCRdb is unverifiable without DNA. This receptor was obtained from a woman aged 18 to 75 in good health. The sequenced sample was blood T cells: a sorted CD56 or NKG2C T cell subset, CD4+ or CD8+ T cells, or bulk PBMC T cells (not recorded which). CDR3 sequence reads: CATRLAGAEDTQYF.